Shown below are 4 T cell receptor beta chains from a single sample sequenced in a study of blood T cell repertoires in COVID-19. Sequencing used immunoSEQ multiplex PCR; TCRdb keeps in-frame clones, though not all of them. Counted here are around 160,000 clones, about 83% occurring once; the ten biggest clones make up under 13%. Source material: peripheral blood. The receptors derive from a woman in her 70s with COVID-19, enrolled during active disease.

The chain uses TRBV3-1 (or the pseudogene TRBV3-2) and TRBJ2-5; 11 bases line up with TRBD2. This CDR3 is 16 amino acids long. V lost 4 bases to trimming and J lost 0 bases; unmatched junction nucleotides: 4. Germline V CDR1 and CDR2: LGHDT, YNNKEL (reference sequence). The CDR3 is CASSRRLAGNQETQYF. The DNA for the CDR3 is TGTGCCAGCAGCCGTCGACTAGCGGGGAACCAAGAGACCCAGTACTTC.

This clone was found once. J is TRBJ1-5 and V is TRBV9, with TRBD1 identical over 10 bases. CDR3 length: 15 amino acids. Unmatched junction bases numbered 5, after V lost 4 bases and J lost 4 bases. The germline gives CDR1 SGDLS, CDR2 YYNGEE. The CDR3 region has the DNA TGTGCCAGCAGCAAGGGGACAGGGGAGAATCAGCCCCAGCATTTT. This codes for CASSKGTGENQPQHF.

This clone showed up just once. The J gene is TRBJ2-5, the V gene TRBV2, with 9 bases identical to TRBD1. The CDR3 consists of 15 residues. In germline, CDR1 is SNHLY, CDR2 FYNNEI. The V gene end was trimmed by 6 bases and the J gene end by 3 bases; junction bases not matched to a gene: 8. Here the CDR3 DNA reads TGTGCCAGCAGGGAAACCGGGACAGGGAAAGAGACCCAGTACTTC. Translation: CASRETGTGKETQYF.

The CDR3 loop is CASSILAGGADTQYF. CDR3 bases: TGTGCCAGTAGTATCCTCGCGGGGGGCGCAGATACGCAGTATTTT. The gene calls are TRBV19 and TRBJ2-3; 8 bases are a match to TRBD2. Per germline, CDR1 LNHDA and CDR2 SQIVND (reference sequence). J lost 4 bases, V lost 3 bases, and 6 bases had no gene match. The CDR3 is 15 residues long. Together with reference TRBV19 and TRBJ2-3, the CDR3 gives the full variable domain: DGGITQSPKYLFRKEGQNVTLSCEQNLNHDAMYWYRQDPGQGLRLIYYSQIVNDFQKGDIAEGYSVSREKKESFPLTVTSAQKNPTAFYLCASSILAGGADTQYFGPGTRLTVL.